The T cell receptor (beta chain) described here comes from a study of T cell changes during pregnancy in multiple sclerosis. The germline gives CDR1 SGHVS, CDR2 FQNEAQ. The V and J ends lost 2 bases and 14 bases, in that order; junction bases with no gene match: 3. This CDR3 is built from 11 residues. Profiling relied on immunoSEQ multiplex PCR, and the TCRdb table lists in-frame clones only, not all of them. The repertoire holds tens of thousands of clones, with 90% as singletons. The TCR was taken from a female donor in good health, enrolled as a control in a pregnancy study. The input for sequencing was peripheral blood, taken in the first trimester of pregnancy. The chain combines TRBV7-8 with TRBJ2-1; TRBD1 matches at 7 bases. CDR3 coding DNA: TGTGCCAGCAGCTTAAGGGGGCGGGAGTTCTTC. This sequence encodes CASSLRGREFF.